This T cell receptor beta chain emerged from a study of blood T cells in healthy people across ages. In the study overall: Template switching retrieved approximately one barcoded beta molecule for each two T cells. Broader study findings: The study found more naive CD4+ cells and higher diversity in long-lived than aged donors.

Trimming cost V 6 bases and J 2 bases, with 11 bases left between them. Germline lookup yields CDR1 MNHEY and CDR2 SMNVEV (reference sequence). CDR3 length: 13 residues. Only one count was recorded for this clonotype. Its antigen is still unknown. Peripheral blood samples of roughly 9.9 milliliters were drawn from each donor. Samples each yielded at least 5 micrograms of total RNA. With a J-beta primer mix and a sample-barcoded 5' primer, a second PCR ran roughly 6 to 11 cycles. TCRdb re-called the 5' RACE reads with MiXCR, one entry per CDR3 protein. The data show almost 1 million distinct CDR3 sequences, with roughly 51% seen just once and about 22% held by the top ten.

The sample comprised blood. The TCR originated in a woman aged 55-70 years in good health. The chain has TRBV27 and TRBJ2-7; D is unresolved. Here the CDR3 reads CASRARSAYEQYF. The CDR3 nucleotides read TGTGCCAGCAGGGCTAGATCAGCCTACGAGCAGTACTTC.